The 18 T cell receptor beta chains below all came from one sample that was sequenced in a study of T cells in Graves' hyperthyroidism and ophthalmopathy. The TCR beta CDR3 regions underwent amplification using RNA transcripts as the source. Researchers ran a first-round RT-PCR on the TCR CDR3 using the HTBI primer set. MiXCR was run by TCRdb on the multiplex PCR reads, yielding one entry per CDR3 protein. The sample has 300,000 to 450,000 distinct CDR3 sequences; more than 12% are singletons. Material: blood. These receptors were obtained from a woman in her 30s with Graves' ophthalmopathy.

This clonotype was observed many times. V and J are TRBV11-2 and TRBJ1-1, with TRBD1 identical over 7 bases. Germline V gene data show CDR1 as SGHAT and CDR2 as FQNNGV. This CDR3 region has 13 residues. Losses at the gene ends were 5 bases for V and 6 bases for J; bases not matched to a gene: 6. The CDR3 nucleotides read TGTGCCAGCAGCCCGACAGGGCTCCCTGAAGCTTTCTTT. It is translated as CASSPTGLPEAFF.

This clonotype was counted at least ten times. The chain couples TRBV20-1 to TRBJ2-4; D remains unclear. Germline-derived CDR1 and CDR2 are DFQATT and SNEGSKA (reference sequence). The CDR3 is 11 amino acids. V shed 7 bases and J shed 7 bases, with 11 bases lying between them. CDR3: CSVLGSNIQYF. In DNA form, the CDR3 reads TGCAGTGTCCTGGGAAGTAACATTCAGTACTTC.

The table lists this clonotype with many counts. The chain employs TRBV19 and TRBJ1-1; D unclear. CDR3 size: 16 residues. The ends were cut back, 4 bases at V and 0 bases at J, with 15 bases in the middle. Germline V CDR1 and CDR2: LNHDA, SQIVND (reference sequence). The CDR3 nucleotides read TGTGCCAGTAGTAGAGATATCGGTACCCTGAACACTGAAGCTTTCTTT. Encoded protein: CASSRDIGTLNTEAFF.

The rearrangement uses TRBV20-1 and TRBJ2-7, with D possibly being TRBD1 or TRBD2 (5 bases each). Trimming stripped 4 bases from V and 3 bases from J, with 22 bases between. The germline V gene encodes CDR1 DFQATT and CDR2 SNEGSKA (reference sequence). This CDR3 has 16 residues. For the CDR3, the DNA is TGCAGTGCTAACTCTGACCGGGACGGAAGGTACTACGAGCAGTACTTC. Residues: CSANSDRDGRYYEQYF.

This clonotype was counted at least ten times. This chain uses TRBV11-2 with TRBJ2-7; 7 nucleotides match TRBD1. This CDR3 region has 15 residues. CDR1 and CDR2 from the germline V gene are SGHAT and FQNNGV. The J segment lost 3 bases and the V segment lost 3 bases, leaving 8 bases of the junction unmatched. CDR3 sequence: CASSLAWTGDYEQYF. CDR3 nucleotides: TGTGCCAGCAGCTTGGCCTGGACAGGCGACTACGAGCAGTACTTC.

This clonotype occurred a few times. The rearrangement uses TRBV7-9 and TRBJ2-1; 14 bases map to TRBD2. Germline V gives CDR1 SEHNR, CDR2 FQNEAQ (reference sequence). V shed 1 base, J shed 7 bases, and the junction held 6 bases outside the gene matches. This CDR3 is built from 17 residues. The CDR3 protein is CASSLGEGLAGANEQFF. CDR3 coding DNA: TGTGCCAGCAGCTTAGGAGAGGGACTAGCGGGGGCTAATGAGCAGTTCTTC.

Ten or more counts support this clonotype. The chain uses TRBV3-1 and TRBJ1-4; 7 bases match TRBD1. V lost 3 bases to trimming and J lost 5 bases; unmatched junction nucleotides: 15. Germline V gene sequence: CDR1 LGHDT, CDR2 YNNKEL (reference sequence). This CDR3 region has 18 residues. DNA for the CDR3: TGTGCCAGCAGCCATCGCGGAACCCCGGGACAGAGAAATGAAAAACTGTTTTTT. This encodes CASSHRGTPGQRNEKLFF.

The chain recombines TRBV6-2 or TRBV6-3 with TRBJ2-7, with 11 positions matching TRBD1. CDR1 and CDR2 from the germline V gene are MNHEY and SVGEGT. The V and J ends lost 8 bases and 5 bases, in that order; junction bases with no gene match: 20. The length of the CDR3 is 18 residues. The CDR3 nucleotides are TGTGCCAGCGGGTACGACCTGGACAGGGGGCACATTTCGGACGAGCAGTACTTC. Its translation is CASGYDLDRGHISDEQYF.

This clonotype showed up just a few times. J is TRBJ1-4 and V is TRBV5-1, with 10 bases matching TRBD1. With V trimmed by 2 bases and J by 8 bases, 3 bases remained unmatched. The CDR3 consists of 14 residues. The germline gives CDR1 SGHRS, CDR2 YFSETQ. The CDR3 spells CASSFRDRGEKLFF. The CDR3 DNA is TGCGCCAGCAGCTTCCGGGACAGGGGAGAAAAACTGTTTTTT.

The sample holds a few counts of this clonotype. The genes are TRBV11-3 and TRBJ1-6; 7 nucleotides match TRBD1. In germline, CDR1 is SGHNT, CDR2 YENEEA. Trimming cost V 0 bases and J 4 bases; bases outside gene matches: 6. This CDR3 is built from 17 residues. CDR3 in amino acids: CASSLEAGGVYNSPLHF. The CDR3 DNA is TGTGCCAGCAGCTTAGAGGCAGGGGGGGTTTATAATTCACCCCTCCACTTT.

Many counts were recorded for this clonotype. This chain links TRBV20-1 with TRBJ2-3; possible D gene TRBD2, 6 bases. This CDR3 comprises 15 residues. Germline CDR1 reads DFQATT; CDR2 reads SNEGSKA (reference sequence). V gave up 4 bases and J gave up 5 bases, with 19 bases separating them. The CDR3 coding sequence is TGCAGTGCTAACAGCCAGGGACTTATGGGAGATACGCAGTATTTT. Its translation: CSANSQGLMGDTQYF.

The chain links TRBV13 to TRBJ1-2, with unresolved D. Germline V gene data show CDR1 as PRHDT and CDR2 as FYEKMQ (reference sequence). The V end was cut by 6 bases, the J end by 5 bases, with 19 bases between. The CDR3 consists of 15 residues. For the CDR3, the DNA is TGTGCCAGCAGGGGGTTTTCCCCCAGTCGGTATGGCTACACCTTC. It is translated as CASRGFSPSRYGYTF.

This clonotype showed up many times. The rearrangement uses TRBV7-9 and TRBJ2-1; D is possibly TRBD2 (5 bases). This CDR3 contains 19 residues. Per the germline V gene, CDR1 is SEHNR and CDR2 is FQNEAQ (reference sequence). With 1 base removed from V and 4 bases from J, the gap between germline ends came to 23 bases. The CDR3 reads CASSLGSLLARLAYNEQFF. CDR3 bases: TGTGCCAGCAGCTTAGGATCGTTGCTAGCTCGGTTGGCGTACAATGAGCAGTTCTTC.

This clonotype was picked up a small number of times. J is TRBJ2-3 and V is TRBV4-1; a possible D gene is TRBD2 (5 bases). CDR3 size: 21 residues. The V and J ends lost 0 bases and 0 bases respectively, with 25 bases between them. In germline, CDR1 is MGHRA, CDR2 YSYEKL. CDR3 DNA: TGCGCCAGCAGCCAAGATGGGCCGCAGAAACTAGGGCTCAAGAGCACAGATACGCAGTATTTT. Its protein is CASSQDGPQKLGLKSTDTQYF.

At least ten counts were recorded for this clonotype. V gene TRBV7-3 combines with J gene TRBJ2-5; D might be TRBD1 or TRBD2, each matching 6 bases. Germline-derived CDR1 and CDR2 are SGHTA and FQGTGA. Trimming took off 10 bases at V and 2 bases at J, with 14 bases between the two ends. The CDR3 covers 13 residues. CDR3 sequence (DNA): TGTGCCACTTCGAGGGGGGCACAAGAGACCCAGTACTTC. Protein product: CATSRGAQETQYF. Variable domain in full (rest from reference TRBV7-3 and TRBJ2-5): GAGVSQTPSNKVTEKGKYVELRCDPISGHTALYWYRQSLGQGPEFLIYFQGTGAADDSGLPNDRFFAVRPEGSVSTLKIQRTERGDSAVYLCATSRGAQETQYFGPGTRLLVL.

The sample holds many counts of this clonotype. The junction does not match germline at one end; this may be a read error. The genes are TRBV5-1 and TRBJ1-1; D is uncertain. The CDR3 is 13 amino acids. Germline V gene sequence: CDR1 SGHRS, CDR2 YFSETQ. CDR3 in amino acids: CASSLVVNAEAFF. DNA of the CDR3: TGCGCCAGCAGCTTGGTTGTGAACGCTGAAGCTTTCTTT. Filled out from reference TRBV5-1 and TRBJ1-1, the complete variable domain reads KAGVTQTPRYLIKTRGQQVTLSCSPISGHRSVSWYQQTPGQGLQFLFEYFSETQRNKGNFPGRFSGRQFSNSRSEMNVSTLELGDSALYLCASSLVVNAEAFFGQGTRLTVV.

This clonotype was recorded only once. V is TRBV19 and J is TRBJ2-2; unclear D gene. In germline, CDR1 is LNHDA, CDR2 SQIVND (reference sequence). V lost 5 bases and J 3 bases, leaving 10 bases between the germline ends. The CDR3 contains 14 residues. The CDR3: CASSPLIDTGELFF. Written as DNA, the CDR3 is TGTGCCAGTAGTCCCCTTATAGACACCGGGGAGCTGTTTTTT.

Many counts were recorded for this clonotype. The chain employs TRBV20-1 and TRBJ2-2; 14 nucleotides line up with TRBD2. CDR3 length: 17 residues. Germline V lookup: CDR1 DFQATT, CDR2 SNEGSKA (reference sequence). V dropped 3 bases and J dropped 1; count of bases not matched to a gene: 4. CDR3 loop: CSARGLAGAWNTGELFF. CDR3 nucleotide sequence: TGCAGTGCTAGGGGACTAGCGGGGGCCTGGAACACCGGGGAGCTGTTTTTT.